This TCR beta chain is from a study of cytomegalovirus exposure and HLA in healthy donors. Whole-study results and caveats: Another analysis was done later, and it associated roughly 15,000 TCR beta sequences with HLA alleles at 0.05 false discovery rate. The majority of CMV-associated TCR beta chains were reported as apparently HLA-restricted in a later analysis. Presence/absence analyses assumed roughly uniform sequencing depth across donors, which may not hold.

Comment on this clone: Its antigen is as yet unknown.

Both 60 Vbeta primers and 13 Jbeta primers went into the PCR. TCRdb keeps only in-frame clones here, not all; method: immunoSEQ multiplex PCR. The sample has around 140,000 clones; approximately 80% are singletons. The CDR3 consists of 14 residues. Per germline, CDR1 LNHDA and CDR2 SQIVND (reference sequence). The V end was cut by 7 bases, the J end by 2 bases, with 14 bases between. The sequenced sample was PBMCs. The rearrangement links TRBV19 to TRBJ1-1, with a tentative D call TRBD1 (5 bases). The clonotype originates from a woman aged 40 to 49 in good health and CMV-seropositive. CDR3 protein: CASTRGGGNTEAFF. CDR3 DNA sequence: TGTGCCAGTACCCGCGGGGGGGGAAACACTGAAGCTTTCTTT. The full variable domain, in which reference TRBV19 and TRBJ1-1 provide the parts outside the CDR3, is DGGITQSPKYLFRKEGQNVTLSCEQNLNHDAMYWYRQDPGQGLRLIYYSQIVNDFQKGDIAEGYSVSREKKESFPLTVTSAQKNPTAFYLCASTRGGGNTEAFFGQGTRLTVV.